This is a list of T cell receptor beta chains from one sample in a study of T cells after yellow fever vaccination. One entry per CDR3 protein results from TCRdb running MiXCR on the 5' RACE reads. The repertoire holds around 400,000 distinct CDR3 sequences, with around 10% as singletons. This material consisted of PBMCs, taken on the day of the first yellow fever vaccination. These receptor sequences come from a man between 18 and 29 years old who received the YFV17D yellow fever vaccine. CDR3s include the opening cysteine and the closing phenylalanine or tryptophan. The size entry is marked missing in some rows and otherwise reads once, few, many or a size class.

clone_size v_call cdr3_aa
few TRBV12-3/TRBV12-4 CASSELGWNYGYTF
NA TRBV29-1 CSVNLGGPDTQYF
NA TRBV20-1 CSARRELSTDTQYF
few TRBV5-5 CASSLGLNSPLHF
few TRBV4-1 CASSVRQREKLFF
few TRBV7-2 CASSLGLAWADTQYF
NA TRBV9 CASSVSLQETQYF
NA TRBV12-3/TRBV12-4 CASTIQGYEQYF
NA TRBV28 CASSGTIAVGNQPQHF
few TRBV5-1 CASSEQGAGQPQHF
NA TRBV7-2 CASSLRFPWTPRGTQYF
many TRBV7-6 CASSPGLAGDSTDTQYF
NA TRBV4-1 CASSPWPTTNEKLFF
NA TRBV14 CASSQDPADCDQPQHF
few TRBV7-2 CASSSNLNTEAFF
NA TRBV6-2/TRBV6-3 CASSYSVAGTDTQYF
NA TRBV29-1 CSAPDRRGGRGETQYF
few TRBV30 CAWSARVAGGGYTF
NA TRBV4-3 CASSPALGNTEAFF
many TRBV5-1 CASSTGDRDGYTF
few TRBV20-1 CSAGVVRDDTQYF
few TRBV10-3 CAISGGQLQYEQYF
NA TRBV3-1 CASSQRDNHQPQHF
few TRBV4-3 CASSRAGAREQFF
few TRBV4-3 CASSQDGGAGNTIYF
many TRBV5-5 CASSTAYVGQFF
few TRBV4-3 CASSQGTVYNSPLHF
NA TRBV4-1 CASSQEGDKRSYEQYF
NA TRBV20-1 CCARDAQGPTYNEQFF
few TRBV10-3 CAISRDGPNTEAFF
NA TRBV20-1 CSASRQGAEAFF
NA TRBV3-1 CASSQVGEQYF
few TRBV6-1 CASSERQGVTGELFF
few TRBV11-2 CASSLSRLVGGELFF
NA TRBV6-5 CASSYSQGSTDTQYF
few TRBV5-1 CASSLGTSGATGELFF
NA TRBV11-3 CASSLDGAAEF
many TRBV4-1 CASSKRLAGNFQETQYF
NA TRBV7-9 CASVWGGTAYNEQFF
few TRBV7-9 CASSYVRGPGNTIYF
few TRBV28 CASRPSLNTEAFF
few TRBV10-3 CAISTGGPNQPQHF
NA TRBV10-3 CAIRQGQDEKLFF
NA TRBV13 CASSLGGTAGQETQYF
NA TRBV7-2 CASSLAPFFTDTQYF
few TRBV20-1 CSATGNQPQHF
NA TRBV7-2 CASSPPGHLNEQFF
NA TRBV20-1 CSARELTSGQETQYF
few TRBV20-1 CSARGTGTGGYSNQPQHF
NA TRBV12-3/TRBV12-4 CASSFGNYEQYF
NA TRBV29-1 CSVEGGTREQFF
few TRBV6-1 CASLAGGAYNEQFF
many TRBV4-2 CASSQETNDNSPLHF
NA TRBV30 CAWSMTDYGYTF
NA TRBV12-3/TRBV12-4 CASSLSQIYGYTF
few TRBV4-1 CASSQRSTGVTEKLFF
few TRBV20-1 CSARIQAGEAFF
NA TRBV5-4 CASRRVAEETQYF
few TRBV19 CASSIVGAYNEQFF